Shown below are 4 T cell receptor beta chains from a single sample sequenced in a study of blood T cell repertoires in COVID-19. The repertoire was sequenced with immunoSEQ multiplex PCR; TCRdb's copy has only in-frame clones and lacks some. The table has just under 80,000 clones, 75% to 90% seen once. Specimen: peripheral blood. The receptors derive from a human donor in a cohort sampled during active COVID-19.

The chain combines TRBV7-8 with TRBJ2-3; D possibly corresponds to TRBD1 (5 bases). Trimming stripped 5 bases from V and 2 bases from J, with 11 bases between. The CDR3 consists of 14 residues. CDR1 and CDR2 (germline): SGHVS, FQNEAQ. The CDR3 sequence: CASSRDRNTDTQYF. In DNA, the CDR3 is TGTGCCAGCAGCCGAGACAGAAACACAGATACGCAGTATTTT.

This chain uses TRBV7-9 with TRBJ1-6; 9 bases match TRBD1. CDR1 is SEHNR and CDR2 is FQNEAQ in the germline V gene (reference sequence). The length of the CDR3 is 15 residues. Losses at the gene ends were 0 bases for V and 8 bases for J; bases not matched to a gene: 2. This CDR3 is CASSLAGQGYSPLHF. The CDR3 nucleotides read TGTGCCAGCAGCTTAGCGGGACAGGGATATTCACCCCTCCACTTT.

CDR3 coding DNA: TGCAGCGCCGGGACTAGCCCGGCTGAGCAGTTCTTC. Its translation: CSAGTSPAEQFF. The chain uses TRBV29-1 and TRBJ2-1; 9 bases map to TRBD2. The V gene's germline CDR1 is SQVTM and CDR2 ANQGSEA. The CDR3 has 12 amino acids. After removal of 7 bases from V and 9 bases from J, the junction contained 7 bases not matched to a gene.

This rearrangement joins TRBV6-5 to TRBJ1-2, with D maybe TRBD1 (6 bases). Per the germline V gene, CDR1 is MNHEY and CDR2 is SVGAGI. The V and J ends lost 6 bases and 4 bases respectively, with 15 bases between them. The CDR3 has 14 amino acids. CDR3 region: CASRLQGYGYGYTF. In DNA, the CDR3 is TGTGCCAGCAGGCTACAGGGTTATGGCTATGGCTACACCTTC.